This is a list of T cell receptor beta chains from one sample in a study of radiation and T cells in renal cell carcinoma. Assay used: immunoSEQ multiplex PCR; TCRdb lists only in-frame clones, some missing. Of under 7,000 clones listed, around 68% are singletons. Material: tumor tissue, obtained from a patient whose treatment was nephrectomy without radiotherapy. These receptors originate from a human donor with renal cell carcinoma. CDR3s include the opening cysteine and the closing phenylalanine or tryptophan. Fields, in order: J gene, V gene, CDR3 protein.

j_call: TRBJ1-5
v_call: TRBV28
cdr3_aa: CASSPTTGYSNQPQHF

j_call: TRBJ2-7
v_call: TRBV19
cdr3_aa: CASSIKGGRYEQYF

j_call: TRBJ2-3
v_call: TRBV7-2
cdr3_aa: CASSRGASTDTQYF

j_call: TRBJ2-3
v_call: TRBV7-9
cdr3_aa: CASSPGRGHTDTQYF

j_call: TRBJ2-7
v_call: TRBV5-5
cdr3_aa: CAGSLAGYEQYF

j_call: TRBJ2-3
v_call: TRBV2
cdr3_aa: CASSELTAPDTQYF

j_call: TRBJ2-6
v_call: TRBV19
cdr3_aa: CASTQLGLAHSGANVLTF

j_call: TRBJ1-2
v_call: TRBV28
cdr3_aa: CASMGAPNYGYTF

j_call: TRBJ2-7
v_call: TRBV6-5
cdr3_aa: CASSRGTGISYEQYF

j_call: TRBJ1-2
v_call: TRBV12-2
cdr3_aa: CASRFRAPGYTF

j_call: TRBJ2-7
v_call: TRBV18
cdr3_aa: CASSPPFTSYEQYF

j_call: TRBJ1-2
v_call: TRBV28
cdr3_aa: CASSLRPLANYGYTF

j_call: TRBJ2-3
v_call: TRBV7-9
cdr3_aa: CASSLLAETGDTQYF

j_call: TRBJ1-1
v_call: TRBV6-6
cdr3_aa: CASSYAGWSTEAFF

j_call: TRBJ2-1
v_call: TRBV19
cdr3_aa: CASSNSGRVLYNEQFF

j_call: TRBJ1-4
v_call: TRBV2
cdr3_aa: CASSAAQGMQSVKLFF

j_call: TRBJ1-4
v_call: TRBV4-2
cdr3_aa: CASSRGPAGTGEEKLFF

j_call: TRBJ2-7
v_call: TRBV2
cdr3_aa: CASSEGTGTLYEQYF

j_call: TRBJ2-1
v_call: TRBV30
cdr3_aa: CAWSVRIRLNEQFF

j_call: TRBJ1-2
v_call: TRBV2
cdr3_aa: CASSEGTAIGYTF

j_call: TRBJ2-5
v_call: TRBV9
cdr3_aa: CASSPNRETQYF

j_call: TRBJ1-1
v_call: TRBV28
cdr3_aa: CASRPGHLNTEAFF

j_call: TRBJ1-6
v_call: TRBV23-1
cdr3_aa: CASSRRGSPLHF

j_call: TRBJ2-1
v_call: TRBV19
cdr3_aa: CASSISWTSASNNEQFF

j_call: TRBJ2-3
v_call: TRBV5-1
cdr3_aa: CASSFGRGSTDTQYF

j_call: TRBJ1-2
v_call: TRBV5-4
cdr3_aa: CASSTEAPGHGYTF

j_call: TRBJ2-7
v_call: TRBV6-6
cdr3_aa: CASSYLEGVEQYF

j_call: TRBJ2-1
v_call: TRBV7-2
cdr3_aa: CASSPGQGGVNEQFF

j_call: TRBJ1-4
v_call: TRBV2
cdr3_aa: CASSGSGAGGNEKLFF

j_call: TRBJ2-2
v_call: TRBV7-6
cdr3_aa: CASSLRSGTTGELFF

j_call: TRBJ1-4
v_call: TRBV6-1
cdr3_aa: CASSEVQFFNEKLFF

j_call: TRBJ2-7
v_call: TRBV7-8
cdr3_aa: CASSPERGAGYEQYF

j_call: TRBJ2-1
v_call: TRBV21-1
cdr3_aa: CASTRGAEPSYNEQFF

j_call: TRBJ2-7
v_call: TRBV18
cdr3_aa: CASSPGASGSYREQYF

j_call: TRBJ1-2
v_call: TRBV5-5
cdr3_aa: CASSFGQGTYGYTF

j_call: TRBJ2-5
v_call: TRBV29-1
cdr3_aa: CSAAGEGKTQYF

j_call: TRBJ1-3
v_call: TRBV19
cdr3_aa: CASSIRTGRTGNTIYF

j_call: TRBJ2-1
v_call: TRBV30
cdr3_aa: CAWSLGLAGGNEQFF

j_call: TRBJ1-6
v_call: TRBV19
cdr3_aa: CASKDQSSHNSPLHF

j_call: TRBJ2-1
v_call: TRBV6-5
cdr3_aa: CASSEAGEQFF

j_call: TRBJ2-2
v_call: TRBV7-2
cdr3_aa: CASSLAAGRTGELFF

j_call: TRBJ1-1
v_call: TRBV28
cdr3_aa: CASSPPKNTEAFF

j_call: TRBJ2-5
v_call: TRBV18
cdr3_aa: CASSFAGTGEMETQYF